Below, 3 T cell receptor beta chains from the same sample are listed, as sequenced in a study of T-cell reconstitution after alpha-beta-depleted transplantation in children (dated by TCRdb to the mid-2010s). Library preparation used PCR. Reads for this sample came from an Illumina HiSeq 2500. Molecular barcoding was employed in the preparation of TCR libraries, with unique molecular identifiers being used to normalize TCRbeta repertoire quantification. Through fastp at Q25 and MiXCR, TCRdb rebuilt clones from the public reads, retaining in-frame beta chains. Merged by CDR3 protein, the rows form single entries marked with the most common genes and DNA. Across this sample there are about 870,000 distinct CDR3 sequences, with roughly 15% seen only once. The top ten hold approximately 5% of the sample. Read against the paper, the sample's treatment or condition label means: allogeneic hematopoietic cell transplantation with graft depleted of TCRalphabeta T cells and CD19 B cells.

Sequenced here: PBMCs, mostly from graft donor cells, sampled 360 days after TCRalphabeta/CD19-depleted stem cell transplant. Receptor source: a male patient younger than 18 who had a stem cell transplant for acute lymphoblastic leukemia, so the T cells may come from the graft donor.

This chain joins TRBV5-1 and TRBJ2-7, with TRBD1 matching over 9 bases. From germline, CDR1 is SGHRS and CDR2 YFSETQ. The trim removed 5 bases at V and 1 base at J, leaving 7 bases unmatched. The CDR3 is made up of 15 amino acids. This CDR3 reads CASRTDRGRSYEQYF. Written as DNA, the CDR3 is TGCGCCAGCAGAACGGACAGGGGCCGGTCCTACGAGCAGTACTTC.

This clonotype appeared a few times. V gene TRBV11-1 combines with J gene TRBJ1-1; 7 bases map to TRBD1. CDR3 size: 14 residues. V lost 2 bases to trimming and J lost 1 base; unmatched junction nucleotides: 1. The germline gives CDR1 SGHAT, CDR2 FQDESV (reference sequence). CDR3 region: CASSLRGRNTEAFF. The CDR3 DNA is TGTGCCAGCAGCTTAAGGGGGCGGAACACTGAAGCTTTCTTT.

This clonotype turned up a few times. This chain uses TRBV27 with TRBJ2-7; a possible D gene is TRBD1 (5 bases). The germline gives CDR1 MNHEY, CDR2 SMNVEV (reference sequence). Trimming pared 7 bases from V and 1 base from J, leaving 17 bases between. The CDR3 contains 15 residues. As DNA, the CDR3 is TGTGCCAGCACCCCTCTGGGGCTTGGGTCCTACGAGCAGTACTTC. It specifies CASTPLGLGSYEQYF.